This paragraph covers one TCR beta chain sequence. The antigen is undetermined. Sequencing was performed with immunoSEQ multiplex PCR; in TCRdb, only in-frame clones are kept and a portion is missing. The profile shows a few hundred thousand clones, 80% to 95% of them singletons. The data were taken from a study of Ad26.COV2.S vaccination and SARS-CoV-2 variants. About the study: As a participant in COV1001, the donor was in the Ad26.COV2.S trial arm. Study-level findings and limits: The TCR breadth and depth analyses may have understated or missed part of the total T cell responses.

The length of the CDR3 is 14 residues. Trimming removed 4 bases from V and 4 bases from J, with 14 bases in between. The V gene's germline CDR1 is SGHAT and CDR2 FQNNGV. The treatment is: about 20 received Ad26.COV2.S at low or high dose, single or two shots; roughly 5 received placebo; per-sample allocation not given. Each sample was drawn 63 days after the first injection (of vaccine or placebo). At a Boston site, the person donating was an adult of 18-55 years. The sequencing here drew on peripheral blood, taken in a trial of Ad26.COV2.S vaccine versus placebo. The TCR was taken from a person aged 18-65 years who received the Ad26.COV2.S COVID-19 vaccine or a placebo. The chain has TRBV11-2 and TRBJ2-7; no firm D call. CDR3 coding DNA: TGTGCCAGCAGCTACCCTGCAGGCGATTACGAGCAGTACTTC. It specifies CASSYPAGDYEQYF.